The T cell receptor beta chain described here comes from a study of blood T cell repertoires in COVID-19. Overall study context: Sample material is recorded as cDNA or gDNA derived from T cells, B-cell-depleted T cells, or PBMCs.

The assay was immunoSEQ multiplex PCR, and TCRdb's table has in-frame clones only and misses some. The profile shows more than 65,000 clones, over 70% of them singletons. V lost 7 bases, J lost 3 bases, and 7 bases stayed unmatched. Germline V lookup: CDR1 MNHEY, CDR2 SVGAGI. The CDR3 loop spans 15 amino acids. The rearrangement links TRBV6-5 to TRBJ1-2; 11 positions agree with TRBD1. The source of this sequence is a man aged 45-65 years with active COVID-19. Sequenced material: peripheral blood. The CDR3 sequence is CASTDRGRKYYGYTF. In DNA, the CDR3 is TGTGCCAGCACGGACAGGGGGCGGAAATACTATGGCTACACCTTC.